A single sample is the source of the 25 T cell receptor beta chains below, sequenced in a study of blood T cell repertoires in COVID-19 (dated by TCRdb to 2020 to 2022). Library generation was performed with the immunoSEQ multiplex PCR assay. This is the immuneACCESS table as TCRdb keeps it, with only in-frame sequences that have V and J called. A part of the clones is gone; compared with another copy, unresolved V genes explain less than half, and the rest is unexplained. This sample gives 120,000 to 150,000 clones in total; 85% to 90% of them show up just once. Roughly 1.2% of the sample lies in the top ten. The sample comprised PBMCs or T cells enriched from blood (not recorded which). The receptor set was obtained from a woman aged 25 to 45 with acute COVID-19.

This rearrangement joins TRBV19 to TRBJ2-7; no reliable D call. Trimming shortened V by 0 bases and J by 2 bases, and 8 bases separated the two germline ends. CDR3 length: 14 amino acids. Germline V gene sequence: CDR1 LNHDA, CDR2 SQIVND (reference sequence). CDR3 loop: CASSIDTGPYEQYF. The CDR3 region has the DNA TGTGCCAGTAGTATAGATACGGGTCCCTACGAGCAGTACTTC.

J is TRBJ1-2 and V is TRBV3-1 (or the pseudogene TRBV3-2); 9 bases match TRBD1. The germline gives CDR1 LGHDT, CDR2 YNNKEL (reference sequence). V trimming: 1 base; J trimming: 5 bases; junction bases outside the gene matches: 11. The CDR3 length is 17 residues. CDR3 region: CASSQGDREGPLYGYTF. DNA for the CDR3: TGTGCCAGCAGCCAAGGGGACAGGGAGGGGCCTTTGTATGGCTACACCTTC.

The V call is TRBV28, the J call TRBJ1-2, with TRBD1 matching over 9 bases. The CDR3 sequence is 15 residues long. CDR1 and CDR2 from the germline V gene are MDHEN and SYDVKM. With V trimmed by 5 bases and J by 2 bases, 6 bases remained unmatched. The CDR3 loop is CASSVWTGDNYGYTF. For the CDR3, the DNA is TGTGCCAGCAGTGTTTGGACAGGGGACAACTATGGCTACACCTTC.

The table lists this clone with a count of one. The chain joins TRBV28 to TRBJ1-4; no clear D gene. The CDR3 length is 12 residues. CDR1 is MDHEN, CDR2 SYDVKM, per germline. Trimming removed 3 bases from V and 5 bases from J, with 4 bases in between. As DNA, the CDR3 is TGTGCCAGCAGTTTGCGGAATGAAAAACTGTTTTTT. Translating it yields CASSLRNEKLFF.

The chain has TRBV19 and TRBJ1-2; D is possibly TRBD1 (5 bases). In germline, CDR1 is LNHDA, CDR2 SQIVND (reference sequence). The length of the CDR3 is 15 residues. V was trimmed by 4 bases and J by 1 base, leaving 13 bases between them. CDR3 residues: CASSTTTAFNYGYTF. CDR3 in DNA: TGTGCCAGTAGTACCACGACAGCCTTTAACTATGGCTACACCTTC.

J is TRBJ2-5 and V is TRBV6-5; 7 bases are shared with TRBD1. Trimming at V came to 0 bases and at J to 4 bases, leaving 8 bases not matched to a gene. The CDR3 contains 16 residues. Germline V CDR1 and CDR2: MNHEY, SVGAGI. CDR3 nucleotides: TGTGCCAGCAGTTACTCGACAGGGAGCCTGGGAGAGACCCAGTACTTC. This encodes CASSYSTGSLGETQYF.

The chain joins TRBV7-2 to TRBJ2-3, with D perhaps TRBD1 (5 bases). Germline V gene lookup returns CDR1 SGHTA and CDR2 FQGNSA. The V gene lost 4 bases and the J gene lost 3 bases, with 11 bases spanning the gap. The CDR3 totals 14 residues. CDR3 DNA: TGTGCCAGCAGCTCTTACGGACAAACAGATACGCAGTATTTT. Translating it yields CASSSYGQTDTQYF.

This clone has only one observation. The V call is TRBV5-1, the J call TRBJ2-1; the match to TRBD2 covers 11 bases. This CDR3 is built from 15 residues. V trimming: 0 bases; J trimming: 10 bases; junction bases outside the gene matches: 6. Looked up from germline, CDR1 is SGHRS and CDR2 is YFSETQ. CDR3 coding DNA: TGCGCCAGCAGCTTGGTTGGGACTAGCGGAAGCGAGCAGTTCTTC. Its translation: CASSLVGTSGSEQFF.

This clone occurred a few times. The V and J genes are TRBV7-9 and TRBJ2-3, with D possibly TRBD2 on 6 matching bases. Germline assignment: CDR1 SEHNR and CDR2 FQNEAQ (reference sequence). Between the trimmed V and J ends, which lost 5 bases and 4 bases, there was a span of 16 bases. This CDR3 spans 15 amino acids. The CDR3 spells CASSPGLVSADTQYF. CDR3 bases: TGTGCCAGCAGCCCGGGACTGGTATCAGCAGATACGCAGTATTTT. Full variable domain (missing parts from reference TRBV7-9 and TRBJ2-3): DTGVSQNPRHKITKRGQNVTFRCDPISEHNRLYWYRQTLGQGPEFLTYFQNEAQLEKSRLLSDRFSAERPKGSFSTLEIQRTEQGDSAMYLCASSPGLVSADTQYFGPGTRLTVL.

This chain connects TRBV2 to TRBJ2-1; D is possibly TRBD1 (6 bases). V gave up 1 base and J gave up 4 bases, with 11 bases separating them. CDR3 length: 15 amino acids. The V gene's germline CDR1 is SNHLY and CDR2 FYNNEI. The CDR3 region has the DNA TGTGCCAGCAGTGAAGAGCAGGGGCTATACAATGAGCAGTTCTTC. This sequence encodes CASSEEQGLYNEQFF.

This clone has more than one count but fewer than ten. The chain employs TRBV5-1 and TRBJ1-1, with 9 bases that match TRBD1. V was pared by 2 bases and J by 8 bases, with 4 bases of the junction left unmatched. The length of the CDR3 is 13 residues. Germline CDR1 and CDR2: SGHRS and YFSETQ. The CDR3 loop is CASSFGQGKEAFF. The CDR3 nucleotides are TGCGCCAGCAGCTTTGGACAGGGGAAAGAAGCTTTCTTT.

V gene TRBV19 combines with J gene TRBJ2-7, with 13 bases lining up with TRBD2. The CDR3 has 18 residues. V trimming: 5 bases; J trimming: 0 bases; junction bases outside the gene matches: 10. Per the germline V gene, CDR1 is LNHDA and CDR2 is SQIVND (reference sequence). As DNA, the CDR3 is TGTGCCAGTAGTCGCCGGACTAGCGGGAGTCAGACCTCCTACGAGCAGTACTTC. Its translation is CASSRRTSGSQTSYEQYF.

The chain uses TRBV9 and TRBJ1-2; 7 bases line up with TRBD1. The length of the CDR3 is 15 residues. Looked up from germline, CDR1 is SGDLS and CDR2 is YYNGEE. V lost 0 bases and J lost 8; bases outside the gene matches: 10. This chain's CDR3 is CASSVVGQEGLGYTF. The CDR3 region has the DNA TGTGCCAGCAGCGTAGTTGGACAGGAGGGACTGGGCTACACCTTC.

The chain employs TRBV3-1 (or the pseudogene TRBV3-2) and TRBJ2-7; unclear D gene. This CDR3 has 13 amino acids. Germline CDR1 LGHDT, CDR2 YNNKEL (reference sequence). Trimming removed 1 base at V and 5 bases at J, with 9 bases between. CDR3 in DNA: TGTGCCAGCAGCCAAGGTCATCAGGACGAGCAGTACTTC. Amino acid sequence: CASSQGHQDEQYF.

The V and J genes are TRBV4-3 and TRBJ1-2; 7 nucleotides match TRBD1. The CDR3 extends over 18 amino acids. The V gene end was trimmed by 0 bases and the J gene end by 4 bases; junction bases not matched to a gene: 14. The germline CDR1 and CDR2 sequences are LGHNA and YSLEER. DNA for the CDR3: TGCGCCAGCAGCCAAGATCCTTTAACAGGGGATTTGAGCTATGGCTACACCTTC. Protein product: CASSQDPLTGDLSYGYTF.

This clone was detected only a few times. The chain joins TRBV19 to TRBJ1-5; 8 bases map to TRBD1. V trimming: 7 bases; J trimming: 4 bases; junction bases outside the gene matches: 12. Per the germline V gene, CDR1 is LNHDA and CDR2 is SQIVND (reference sequence). The CDR3 is made up of 16 amino acids. The CDR3 spells CASKSQDREGNQPQHF. The CDR3 DNA is TGTGCCAGTAAGAGTCAGGACAGGGAGGGGAATCAGCCCCAGCATTTT.

J is TRBJ1-1 and V is TRBV2, with D possibly TRBD1 on 6 matching bases. V was pared by 8 bases and J by 4 bases, with 17 bases between. The CDR3 is 14 amino acids. The germline gives CDR1 SNHLY, CDR2 FYNNEI. The CDR3 region has the DNA TGTGCCAGCGCCAGCAGGGGTGTAACCACTGAAGCTTTCTTT. This gives the protein CASASRGVTTEAFF.

The J gene is TRBJ1-1, the V gene TRBV6-1, with no clear D. Deletions cut 1 base from V and 2 bases from J, with 11 bases between. This CDR3 contains 15 residues. CDR1 and CDR2 (germline): MNHNS, SASEGT. The DNA for the CDR3 is TGTGCCAGCAGTGAAGAAGAGGGCCGTAACACTGAAGCTTTCTTT. Translated: CASSEEEGRNTEAFF.

The V gene is TRBV7-9, the J gene TRBJ2-1; 11 bases align to TRBD2. Germline CDR1 and CDR2: SEHNR and FQNEAQ (reference sequence). This CDR3 region has 16 residues. V gave up 5 bases and J gave up 8 bases; unmatched junction bases: 11. CDR3 coding DNA: TGTGCCAGCAGCCTTACGACTAGCGGGAACCCCCATGAGCAGTTCTTC. This encodes CASSLTTSGNPHEQFF.

The chain carries TRBV5-6 and TRBJ2-7, with 13 bases identical to TRBD2. Germline assignment: CDR1 SGHDT and CDR2 YYEEEE. Trimming took 4 bases from V and 4 from J; bases not matched to a gene: 2. The CDR3 has 14 amino acids. Written as DNA, the CDR3 is TGTGCCAGCAGCAAGACTAGCGGGAGGTACGAGCAGTACTTC. Translated: CASSKTSGRYEQYF.

This clone was counted a few times. The chain links TRBV9 to TRBJ1-2; 7 bases match TRBD1. This CDR3 spans 15 amino acids. V lost 5 bases to trimming and J lost 4 bases; unmatched junction nucleotides: 11. In germline, CDR1 is SGDLS, CDR2 YYNGEE. This CDR3 is CASSHGEGGGYGYTF. In DNA form, the CDR3 reads TGTGCCAGCAGTCACGGGGAAGGGGGCGGCTATGGCTACACCTTC.

The chain has TRBV21-1 and TRBJ2-1; TRBD1 is the table's D call, not checked against the DNA. TRBV21-1 represents a pseudogene. The CDR3 totals 16 residues. The CDR3 nucleotides read TGTGCCAGCAGTGAGCCGGGACAGGGGACCTACAATGAGCAGTTCTTC. Its translation: CASSEPGQGTYNEQFF.

The gene calls are TRBV28 and TRBJ2-7, with 9 bases lining up with TRBD2. The ends lost 6 bases at V and 6 bases at J; junction bases unmatched: 6. This CDR3 has 13 residues. CDR1 and CDR2 (germline): MDHEN, SYDVKM. CDR3 region: CASRYGTSREQYF. The CDR3 DNA follows: TGTGCCAGCAGATACGGGACTAGCCGCGAGCAGTACTTC.

The V gene is TRBV9, the J gene TRBJ2-1; 7 bases fit TRBD2. V lost 0 bases to trimming and J lost 4 bases; unmatched junction nucleotides: 10. CDR3 size: 17 residues. From germline, CDR1 is SGDLS and CDR2 YYNGEE. The CDR3 DNA sequence: TGTGCCAGCAGCGTAGGCTGGGGGGAGGGAGCTTACAATGAGCAGTTCTTC. The encoded protein is CASSVGWGEGAYNEQFF.

The chain recombines TRBV5-5 with TRBJ2-1, with 7 bases that match TRBD1. The CDR3 is 16 residues long. The V gene's germline CDR1 is SGHKS and CDR2 YYEKEE (reference sequence). J gave up 4 bases and V 0 bases, and 7 bases lay outside the gene matches. The CDR3 DNA is TGTGCCAGCAGCTTGGGGCAGGGGGTAGCTTACAATGAGCAGTTCTTC. It is translated as CASSLGQGVAYNEQFF.